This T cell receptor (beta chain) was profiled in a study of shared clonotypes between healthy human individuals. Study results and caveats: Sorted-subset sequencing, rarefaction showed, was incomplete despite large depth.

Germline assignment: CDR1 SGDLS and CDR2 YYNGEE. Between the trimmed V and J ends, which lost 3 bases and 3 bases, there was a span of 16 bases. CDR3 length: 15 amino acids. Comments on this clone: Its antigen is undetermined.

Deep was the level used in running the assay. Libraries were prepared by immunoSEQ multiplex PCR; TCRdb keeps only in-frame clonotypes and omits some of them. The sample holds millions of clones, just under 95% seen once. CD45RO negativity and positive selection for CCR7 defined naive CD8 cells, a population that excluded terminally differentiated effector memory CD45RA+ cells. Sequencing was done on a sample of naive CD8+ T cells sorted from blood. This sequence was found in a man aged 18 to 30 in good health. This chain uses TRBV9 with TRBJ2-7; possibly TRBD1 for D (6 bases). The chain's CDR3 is CASSGPGDTGYEQYF. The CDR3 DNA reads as TGTGCCAGCAGCGGGCCTGGGGACACTGGCTACGAGCAGTACTTC.